This passage covers 10 T cell receptor beta chains from one sample sequenced in a study of shared clonotypes between healthy human individuals. Naive CD8 cells, CD45RO-negative and positively selected for CCR7, excluded terminally differentiated effector memory CD45RA+ cells. Repertoires were generated with immunoSEQ multiplex PCR, while TCRdb's copy carries only in-frame clones and drops some. Of about 2,100,000 clones in the sample, 85% to 95% were seen once. Sequenced material: naive CD8+ T cells from PBMCs. These receptors were collected from a man younger than 30 in good health. Some clones in this sample may be carry-over from other donors' samples.

The V gene is TRBV27, the J gene TRBJ1-1; no definite D call. Trimming removed 2 bases at V and 5 bases at J, with 12 bases between. The germline gives CDR1 MNHEY, CDR2 SMNVEV (reference sequence). CDR3 length: 14 amino acids. As DNA, the CDR3 is TGTGCCAGCAGTTTACAGAAGGGTTGGACTGAAGCTTTCTTT. Its protein product is CASSLQKGWTEAFF.

This clone was observed once. The V call is TRBV28, the J call TRBJ2-3; D might be TRBD1 (5 bases). The CDR3 covers 21 residues. The V end lost 2 bases, the J end lost 4 bases, and 31 bases lay between the germline ends. Germline assignment: CDR1 MDHEN and CDR2 SYDVKM. Here the CDR3 reads CASSLPQGGITIGFPPDTQYF. The CDR3 region has the DNA TGTGCCAGCAGTTTACCCCAGGGCGGAATAACCATTGGGTTTCCTCCAGATACGCAGTATTTT.

The CDR3 DNA reads as TGTGCCAGCAGCTGGTCTAGCGGAGTTTACAATGAGCAGTTCTTC. This sequence encodes CASSWSSGVYNEQFF. This sequence joins TRBV11-3 and TRBJ2-1, with 7 bases lining up with TRBD2. This CDR3 has 15 residues. Germline V gives CDR1 SGHNT, CDR2 YENEEA. J lost 4 bases, V lost 4 bases, and 7 bases had no gene match.

The chain carries TRBV15 and TRBJ1-4; D is ambiguous. Trimming left V 3 bases short and J 4 bases short, with 9 bases between. Per germline, CDR1 LNHNV and CDR2 YYDKDF (reference sequence). The CDR3 totals 14 residues. DNA of the CDR3: TGTGCCACCAGCAGCAGTCGGCTTAATGAAAAACTGTTTTTT. Translated: CATSSSRLNEKLFF.

The rearrangement links TRBV27 to TRBJ1-4; no definite D call. CDR3 size: 14 residues. V lost 3 bases and J 7 bases, leaving 12 bases between the germline ends. Per germline, CDR1 MNHEY and CDR2 SMNVEV (reference sequence). CDR3 nucleotides: TGTGCCAGCAGTTTCGGACCGCGGGGTGAAAAACTGTTTTTT. This codes for CASSFGPRGEKLFF.

CDR3 sequence: CASSTRGSGANVLTF. Here the CDR3 DNA reads TGCGCCAGCAGCACCAGGGGGTCAGGGGCCAACGTCCTGACTTTC. The chain couples TRBV5-1 to TRBJ2-6; TRBD1 aligns across 7 bases. The V gene's germline CDR1 is SGHRS and CDR2 YFSETQ. CDR3 length equals 15 residues. V shed 4 bases, J shed 4 bases, and the junction held 5 bases outside the gene matches.

The rearrangement uses TRBV5-1 and TRBJ2-3, with 11 bases aligning to TRBD2. Per germline, CDR1 SGHRS and CDR2 YFSETQ. This CDR3 contains 16 residues. J gave up 2 bases and V 4 bases, and 6 bases lay outside the gene matches. The CDR3: CASSSRLAGLTDTQYF. The CDR3 DNA follows: TGCGCCAGCAGCAGCAGACTAGCGGGGCTCACAGATACGCAGTATTTT.

This clone occurred once. The chain recombines TRBV7-8 with TRBJ1-2; 8 nucleotides agree with TRBD1. The CDR3 has 16 amino acids. Per the germline V gene, CDR1 is SGHVS and CDR2 is FQNEAQ. J gave up 4 bases and V 0 bases, and 7 bases lay outside the gene matches. The CDR3 here is CASSLAYRGIIYGYTF. The CDR3 DNA reads TGTGCCAGCAGCTTAGCCTACAGGGGGATTATCTATGGCTACACCTTC.

This clone has only one observation. The chain combines TRBV19 with TRBJ2-3, with TRBD1 matching over 9 bases. The V and J ends lost 5 bases and 4 bases, in that order; junction bases with no gene match: 7. This CDR3 is built from 15 residues. The germline V gene has CDR1 LNHDA and CDR2 SQIVND (reference sequence). The CDR3 DNA reads TGTGCCAGTAGTTCGACAGGGGGGATCGCAGATACGCAGTATTTT. Its translation: CASSSTGGIADTQYF.

The chain links TRBV4-2 to TRBJ2-3; no definite D call. From germline, CDR1 is LGHNA and CDR2 YNFKEQ. The CDR3 spans 17 residues. V lost 4 bases, J lost 5 bases, and 22 bases lay in between. Here the CDR3 reads CASSPPTSQAPLDTQYF. Here the CDR3 DNA reads TGTGCCAGCAGCCCGCCCACTTCACAAGCTCCGCTAGATACGCAGTATTTT.